Shown below are 13 T cell receptor beta chains from a single sample sequenced in a study of vaccination effects on CD4 cells after COVID-19. The antigens of these receptors remain unknown. Cultured cells yielded isolated CD4+ T cells after around 9 days. Vaccination of participants consisted of two doses of either the BNT162b2 or mRNA-1273 vaccine. TCRdb's table, derived via immunoSEQ multiplex PCR, lists solely in-frame clones and lacks some. The table records fewer than 75,000 clones, 78% of them present only once. The sequences come from CD4+ T cells from PBMCs cultured without peptide, collected after COVID-19 vaccination. These receptors originate from a human donor who received a COVID-19 vaccine.

Regarding this clone: The sample carries other DNA sequences with the same CDR3. This chain links TRBV3-1 (or the pseudogene TRBV3-2) with TRBJ1-3; TRBD1 might be the D (5 bases). The CDR3 extends over 13 amino acids. Germline CDR1 and CDR2: LGHDT and YNNKEL (reference sequence). V dropped 3 bases and J dropped 4 bases, with 7 bases sitting between them. The CDR3: CASSQGLGNTIYF. The DNA for the CDR3 is TGTGCCAGCAGCCAGGGGCTAGGAAACACCATATATTTT.

This chain uses TRBV18 with TRBJ2-2, with 10 nucleotides matching TRBD2. The V gene's germline CDR1 is KGHSH and CDR2 LQKENI. The V segment lost 2 bases and the J segment 3 bases; nucleotides outside the gene matches: 6. This CDR3 is built from 17 residues. DNA for the CDR3: TGTGCCAGCTCACCAGCTAGCGGGAGTACCGACACCGGGGAGCTGTTTTTT. The encoded protein is CASSPASGSTDTGELFF.

The chain combines TRBV18 with TRBJ1-1, with D tentatively TRBD1 (5 bases). The V gene lost 3 bases and the J gene lost 1 base, with 9 bases spanning the gap. The germline V gene encodes CDR1 KGHSH and CDR2 LQKENI. The CDR3 has 14 residues. For the CDR3, the DNA is TGTGCCAGCTCACCCCTGACAGAGAACACTGAAGCTTTCTTT. Its translation is CASSPLTENTEAFF.

The J gene is TRBJ2-2, the V gene TRBV18, with D unresolved. The CDR3 consists of 13 residues. V lost 2 bases to trimming and J lost 7 bases, with 8 bases between them. CDR1 and CDR2 (germline): KGHSH, LQKENI. In nucleotides, the CDR3 is TGTGCCAGCTCACCAATGAGTGACGGGGAGCTGTTTTTT. Encoded protein: CASSPMSDGELFF.

This chain uses TRBV30 with TRBJ2-5; D uncertain. This CDR3 contains 12 residues. V was shortened by 0 bases and J by 5 bases, with 7 bases between the two germline ends. Germline values: CDR1 GTSNPN, CDR2 SVGIG (reference sequence). The CDR3 region is CAWSVTRETQYF. CDR3 sequence (DNA): TGTGCCTGGAGTGTCACCCGTGAGACCCAGTACTTC.

The chain uses TRBV25-1 and TRBJ1-1; D is unclear. Per the germline V gene, CDR1 is MGHDK and CDR2 is SYGVNS. The germline V and J ends were trimmed by 6 bases and 3 bases, with 5 bases remaining between them. The CDR3 is 11 amino acids. The CDR3 region has the DNA TGTGCCAGCAGACTTTACACTGAAGCTTTCTTT. It is translated as CASRLYTEAFF. The full variable domain, with the rest looked up from reference TRBV25-1 and TRBJ1-1, is EADIYQTPRYLVIGTGKKITLECSQTMGHDKMYWYQQDPGMELHLIHYSYGVNSTEKGDLSSESTVSRIRTEHFPLTLESARPSHTSQYLCASRLYTEAFFGQGTRLTVV.

The chain recombines TRBV10-1 with TRBJ1-1; 9 bases are shared with TRBD1. The CDR3 loop spans 17 amino acids. J gave up 7 bases and V 1 base, and 13 bases lay outside the gene matches. The V gene's germline CDR1 is WNHNN and CDR2 SYGVQD (reference sequence). The CDR3 loop is CASSEWGPGQGISEAFF. For the CDR3, the DNA is TGCGCCAGCAGTGAGTGGGGACCCGGACAGGGGATTAGTGAAGCTTTCTTT.

The rearrangement links TRBV3-1 (or the pseudogene TRBV3-2) to TRBJ2-7; D unclear. The CDR3 spans 12 residues. The V gene's germline CDR1 is LGHDT and CDR2 YNNKEL (reference sequence). The ends were cut back, 3 bases at V and 4 bases at J, with 7 bases in the middle. Written as DNA, the CDR3 is TGTGCCAGCAGCCACCGGACGTACGAGCAGTACTTC. Amino acids: CASSHRTYEQYF.

This rearrangement joins TRBV7-6 to TRBJ2-3; 7 nucleotides match TRBD2. CDR1 SGHVS and CDR2 FNYEAQ come from the germline V gene. This CDR3 has 17 amino acids. With 2 bases clipped from V and 0 bases from J, the junction kept 8 bases outside the gene matches. The CDR3 DNA reads TGTGCCAGCAGCTTAACCAGCGGGGACTCTAGCACAGATACGCAGTATTTT. Amino acids: CASSLTSGDSSTDTQYF.

This clone came up a few times. This chain joins TRBV2 and TRBJ1-3, with D hard to call. The germline V gene has CDR1 SNHLY and CDR2 FYNNEI. V lost 9 bases to trimming and J lost 0 bases, with 9 bases between them. There are 13 residues in the CDR3. The CDR3 protein is CARRSPSGNTIYF. The CDR3 DNA reads as TGTGCCAGAAGGAGCCCCTCTGGAAACACCATATATTTT.

The J gene is TRBJ1-2, the V gene TRBV20-1, with D maybe TRBD1 (5 bases). Trimming took off 3 bases at V and 5 bases at J, with 19 bases between the two ends. Looked up from germline, CDR1 is DFQATT and CDR2 is SNEGSKA (reference sequence). This CDR3 region has 15 residues. CDR3 in DNA: TGCAGTGCTAGTGTCACTGAAGGAGGGGCATATGGCTACACCTTC. Its translation is CSASVTEGGAYGYTF.

V is TRBV18 and J is TRBJ1-2, with 8 bases fitting TRBD1. Germline CDR1 KGHSH, CDR2 LQKENI. V shed 2 bases and J 5 bases; nucleotides not matched to a gene: 7. The CDR3 spans 15 residues. The CDR3 sequence: CASSPSGQADYGYTF. In DNA, the CDR3 is TGTGCCAGCTCACCATCGGGACAGGCGGATTATGGCTACACCTTC.

The chain carries TRBV6-6 and TRBJ2-3, with TRBD2 identical over 7 bases. Looked up from germline, CDR1 is MNHNY and CDR2 is SVGAGI (reference sequence). The CDR3 runs to 15 residues. The V gene end was trimmed by 2 bases and the J gene end by 1 base; junction bases not matched to a gene: 3. The CDR3 reads CASSYELARTDTQYF. CDR3 nucleotides: TGTGCCAGCAGTTACGAACTAGCGCGCACAGATACGCAGTATTTT.